A selection of T cell receptor beta chains follows, all from one sample in a study of cytomegalovirus exposure and HLA in healthy donors. Here immunoSEQ multiplex PCR was the method, and the copy in TCRdb shows in-frame clones only, minus some. This sample's table reports 150,000 to 200,000 clones. The sequencing sample was made of PBMCs. The receptor source for this set is a woman between 18 and 30 years old in good health and CMV-seropositive. CDR3s include the opening cysteine and the closing phenylalanine or tryptophan. The D gene is left open where the match is weak.

V: TRBV6-5
D: -
J: TRBJ1-2
DNA: TGTGCCAGCAGTTACTGGGGCAGCGAAGCTAACTATGGCTACACCTTC
CDR3: CASSYWGSEANYGYTF

V: TRBV30
D: TRBD2
J: TRBJ2-1
DNA: TGTGCCTGGAGTGTAAGGGAGGGACTAGCGGGGGACAATGAGCAGTTCTTC
CDR3: CAWSVREGLAGDNEQFF

V: TRBV10-2
D: -
J: TRBJ1-1
DNA: TGCGCCAGCAGAGTTGGCTTCCTGAACACTGAAGCTTTCTTT
CDR3: CASRVGFLNTEAFF

V: TRBV4-1
D: TRBD1
J: TRBJ1-4
DNA: TGCGCCAGCAGCCAAGAGACGGCTGGGACAGGGAATGAAAAACTGTTTTTT
CDR3: CASSQETAGTGNEKLFF

V: TRBV7-2
D: TRBD2
J: TRBJ2-2
DNA: TGTGCCAGCAGCTTAGTAGCGGGGGCCTCCACCGGGGAGCTGTTTTTT
CDR3: CASSLVAGASTGELFF

V: TRBV6-1
D: TRBD2
J: TRBJ2-7
DNA: TGTGCCAGCAGTGAGGCGCTAGCGGGAGAACGTGGGTACGAGCAGTACTTC
CDR3: CASSEALAGERGYEQYF

V: TRBV6-5
D: -
J: TRBJ2-4
DNA: TGTGCCAGCAGTTCTTTACAGGCAGCCAAAAACATTCAGTACTTC
CDR3: CASSSLQAAKNIQYF

V: TRBV11-3
D: TRBD2
J: TRBJ2-3
DNA: TGTGCCAGCAGCATAGCGGGGGGGTCAGATACGCAGTATTTT
CDR3: CASSIAGGSDTQYF

V: TRBV6-6
D: -
J: TRBJ1-6
DNA: TGTGCCAGCAGGCCAGACAGCTCCTATAATTCACCCCTCCACTTT
CDR3: CASRPDSSYNSPLHF

V: TRBV30
D: TRBD2
J: TRBJ2-7
DNA: TGTGCCTGGCGGGGACTAGCGAGATCCTACGAGCAGTACTTC
CDR3: CAWRGLARSYEQYF

V: TRBV4-1
D: -
J: TRBJ2-5
DNA: TGCGCCAGCAGCCAAAAGGGGATACAAGAGACCCAGTACTTC
CDR3: CASSQKGIQETQYF

V: TRBV2
D: TRBD1
J: TRBJ2-7
DNA: TGTGCCAGCAGGCAAGTGCCAGGGGGCGGTGGAGAGCAGTACTTC
CDR3: CASRQVPGGGGEQYF

V: TRBV6-6
D: -
J: TRBJ2-2
DNA: TGTGCCAGCAGTATTACGAACACCGGGGAGCTGTTTTTT
CDR3: CASSITNTGELFF

V: TRBV27
D: TRBD1
J: TRBJ2-6
DNA: TGTGCCAGCAGCTTCAAGGGACAGGGGGTCTCTGGGGCCAACGTCCTGACTTTC
CDR3: CASSFKGQGVSGANVLTF

V: TRBV5-1
D: TRBD1
J: TRBJ1-2
DNA: TGCGCCAGCAGGGCCGGGACAGCTTCTTATGGCTACACCTTC
CDR3: CASRAGTASYGYTF

V: TRBV30
D: -
J: TRBJ2-7
DNA: TGTGCCTGGAGTGGAAACAGGGATCCACCCTTAAAGGTATTTGGCTACGAGCAGTACTTC
CDR3: CAWSGNRDPPLKVFGYEQYF

V: TRBV4-2
D: -
J: TRBJ1-2
DNA: TGTGCCAGCAGCCAAGATCAGGGCAGGGGCTACACCTTC
CDR3: CASSQDQGRGYTF

V: TRBV7-2
D: -
J: TRBJ1-1
DNA: TGTGCCAGCAGCTTACAGGGGCTTCTGAACACTGAAGCTTTCTTT
CDR3: CASSLQGLLNTEAFF

V: TRBV5-1
D: TRBD2
J: TRBJ2-1
DNA: TGCGCCAGCAGCCCGGGACTAGCGGGAGGGACCTACAATGAGCAGTTCTTC
CDR3: CASSPGLAGGTYNEQFF

V: TRBV6-6
D: TRBD1
J: TRBJ2-5
DNA: TGTGCCAGCAGACAAGACAGGGGCGTTCAAGAGACCCAGTACTTC
CDR3: CASRQDRGVQETQYF

V: TRBV6-5
D: -
J: TRBJ2-3
DNA: TGTGCCAGCAGTTACGGGCAGGGGAAGGCATATACGCAGTATTTT
CDR3: CASSYGQGKAYTQYF

V: TRBV6-5
D: -
J: TRBJ2-1
DNA: TGTGCCAGCCGACGCGAGGGAGGAGAGTTCTTC
CDR3: CASRREGGEFF

V: TRBV29-1
D: TRBD2
J: TRBJ2-2
DNA: TGCAGCGTTGAGCTAATCATTAGCGGGAGTGGGACCGGGGAGCTGTTTTTT
CDR3: CSVELIISGSGTGELFF

V: TRBV4-1
D: TRBD1
J: TRBJ2-7
DNA: TGCGCCAGCAGCCAAGATCTGGGACAGGGGAACGAGCAGTACTTC
CDR3: CASSQDLGQGNEQYF

V: TRBV18
D: TRBD1
J: TRBJ2-1
DNA: TGTGCCAGCTCACCACCCTTAGGGGACAGGGGCTACAATGAGCAGTTCTTC
CDR3: CASSPPLGDRGYNEQFF

V: TRBV27
D: -
J: TRBJ1-2
DNA: TGTGCCAGCAGAATGGGGCAGTTCTATGGCTACACCTTC
CDR3: CASRMGQFYGYTF

V: TRBV25-1
D: -
J: TRBJ1-3
DNA: TGTGCCAGCGGCAACTCTGGAAACACCATATATTTT
CDR3: CASGNSGNTIYF

V: TRBV5-1
D: TRBD2
J: TRBJ2-1
DNA: TGCGCCAGCAGCCCCCGGACTAGCGGGAGCTTCGAGCAGTTCTTC
CDR3: CASSPRTSGSFEQFF

V: TRBV4-1
D: TRBD2
J: TRBJ2-5
DNA: TGCGCCAGCAGCCCCTCACCGGGACTAGCGGGGGAGGAGACCCAGTACTTC
CDR3: CASSPSPGLAGEETQYF

V: TRBV27
D: TRBD1
J: TRBJ2-7
DNA: TGTGCCAGCAGGGGGATTGGGACAGGGAACTACGAGCAGTACTTC
CDR3: CASRGIGTGNYEQYF

V: TRBV20-1
D: -
J: TRBJ1-2
DNA: TGCAGTGCTGGGCTCGGCTACACCTTC
CDR3: CSAGLGYTF

V: TRBV2
D: TRBD1
J: TRBJ2-3
DNA: TGTGCCAGCAGATCCTGGGGCGGACAGGAAGGATATTTT
CDR3: CASRSWGGQEGYF

V: TRBV6-4
D: TRBD2
J: TRBJ2-1
DNA: TGTGCCAGCGCCCGGGGGACTAGCCCAATCAATGAGCAGTTCTTC
CDR3: CASARGTSPINEQFF

V: TRBV7-9
D: TRBD1
J: TRBJ1-1
DNA: TGTGCCAGCAGCCTGACAGGGACATCCACTGAAGCTTTCTTT
CDR3: CASSLTGTSTEAFF

V: TRBV11-2
D: TRBD2
J: TRBJ2-1
DNA: TGTGCCAGCAGCCCTATCGTCCTAGCGGGGGGTTACAATGAGCAGTTCTTC
CDR3: CASSPIVLAGGYNEQFF

V: TRBV30
D: -
J: TRBJ1-4
DNA: TGTGCCTGGAGAGGACACCTCAGTGGTGAAAAACTGTTTTTT
CDR3: CAWRGHLSGEKLFF